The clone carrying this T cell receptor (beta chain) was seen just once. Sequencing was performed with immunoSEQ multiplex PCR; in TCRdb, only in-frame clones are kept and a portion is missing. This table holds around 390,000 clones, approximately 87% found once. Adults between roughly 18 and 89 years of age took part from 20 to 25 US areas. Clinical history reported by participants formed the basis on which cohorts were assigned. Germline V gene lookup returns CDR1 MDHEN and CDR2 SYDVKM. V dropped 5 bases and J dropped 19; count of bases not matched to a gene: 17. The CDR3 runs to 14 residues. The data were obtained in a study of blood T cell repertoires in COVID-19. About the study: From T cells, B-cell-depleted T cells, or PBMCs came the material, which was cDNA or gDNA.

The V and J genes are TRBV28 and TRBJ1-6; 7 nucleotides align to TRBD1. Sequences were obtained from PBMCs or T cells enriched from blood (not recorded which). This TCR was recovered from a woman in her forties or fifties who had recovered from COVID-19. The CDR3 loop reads CASSPYRRQGIAHF. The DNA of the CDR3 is TGTGCCAGCAGTCCCTATAGACGACAGGGAATCGCTCACTTT.